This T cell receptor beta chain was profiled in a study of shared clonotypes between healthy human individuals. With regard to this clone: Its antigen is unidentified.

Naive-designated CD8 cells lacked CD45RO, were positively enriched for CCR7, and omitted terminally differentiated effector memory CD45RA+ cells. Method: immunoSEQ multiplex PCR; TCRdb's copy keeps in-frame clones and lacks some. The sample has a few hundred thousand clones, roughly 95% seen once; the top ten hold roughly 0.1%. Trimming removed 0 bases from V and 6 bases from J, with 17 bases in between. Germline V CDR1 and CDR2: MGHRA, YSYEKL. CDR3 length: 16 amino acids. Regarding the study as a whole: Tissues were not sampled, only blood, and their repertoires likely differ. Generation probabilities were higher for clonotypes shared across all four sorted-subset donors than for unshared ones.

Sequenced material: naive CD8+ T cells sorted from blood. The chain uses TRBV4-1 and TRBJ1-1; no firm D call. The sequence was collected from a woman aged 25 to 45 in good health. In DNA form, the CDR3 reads TGCGCCAGCAGCCAAGACCGGGCGTCTGGGCATCCTGAAGCTTTCTTT. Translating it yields CASSQDRASGHPEAFF.